This TCR beta chain appears in the sequencing data of a study of identical twins. General observations from the study: Fewer insertions marked abundant cord blood beta clonotypes; young adult naive trended weakly, memory not at all. Models came in too low on out-of-frame TCR alpha sharing in monozygotic twins.

CDR1 is MNHEY, CDR2 SVGEGT, per germline. With V trimmed by 0 bases and J by 4 bases, 11 bases remained unmatched. The length of the CDR3 is 17 residues. The table lists this clonotype with many counts. Antigen: not known. Template switching created a universal primer site, and the cDNA included unique molecular identifiers. TCRdb processed the 5' RACE reads anew with MiXCR; each CDR3 protein has one entry. Among 400,000 to 500,000 distinct CDR3 sequences listed, around a sixth were seen once. The sample was naive T cells sorted from blood. This TCR came from a man in his forties or fifties in good health. The chain has TRBV6-2 or TRBV6-3 and TRBJ2-7; 8 bases are shared with TRBD1. The CDR3 DNA reads as TGTGCCAGCAGTTACTCTTACCGACAGGGGCGCTTATACGAGCAGTACTTC. As protein: CASSYSYRQGRLYEQYF.